Listed here is a single T cell receptor (beta chain). Measured with immunoSEQ multiplex PCR; TCRdb has only the in-frame clones, and not every one. This table has approximately 220,000 clones, 85% to 90% appearing once. This specimen belongs to a study of blood T cell repertoires in COVID-19. In the study overall: Italy, Spain and the United States were the sources of the convalescent and acute COVID-19 samples.

The CDR3 is made up of 15 amino acids. V trimming: 1 base; J trimming: 3 bases; junction bases outside the gene matches: 2. Germline CDR1 is MGHRA and CDR2 is YSYEKL. Sequencing was carried out using peripheral blood. The sequence derives from a man in his forties or fifties with acute or convalescent COVID-19. The rearrangement joins TRBV4-1 to TRBJ1-1; TRBD1 matches 10 bases. CDR3 nucleotide sequence: TGCGCCAGCAGCCAAGGACAGGGGGCTGACACTGAAGCTTTCTTT. This sequence encodes CASSQGQGADTEAFF.